The sequence of this T cell receptor (beta chain) was determined in a study of T cell repertoires in cytomegalovirus infection. Germline values: CDR1 MNHEY, CDR2 SVGEGT. V lost 7 bases to trimming and J lost 2 bases, with 17 bases between them. This CDR3 spans 15 amino acids. Turning to this clonotype: Its antigen is currently unknown.

MiXCR, applied by TCRdb to the reads, yields one record per CDR3 protein. Of around 800,000 distinct CDR3 sequences listed, around a third are singletons. The clonotype comes from a human donor in good health (CMV status not recorded). Some clones in this sample may be carry-over from other donors' samples. This material consisted of cultured CD8+ T cells from PBMCs, taken from culture after CMV antigen stimulation. The J gene is TRBJ1-2, the V gene TRBV6-2 or TRBV6-3; weak D call: TRBD1 (5 bases). CDR3 sequence: CASKQIDSGNYGYTF. DNA of the CDR3: TGTGCCAGCAAGCAAATCGACAGCGGAAACTATGGCTACACCTTC.